This T cell receptor (beta chain) emerged from a study of blood T cell repertoires in COVID-19. Whole-study context: Both acute and convalescent COVID-19 samples were obtained from the United States, Italy and Spain. From T cells, B-cell-depleted T cells, or PBMCs came the material, which was cDNA or gDNA.

Sequenced by immunoSEQ multiplex PCR; TCRdb stores in-frame clones only, minus some. The sample records approximately 52,000 clones, about 86% being singletons. Germline CDR1 is SGHTA and CDR2 is FQGNSA. The CDR3 is 14 residues long. V dropped 5 bases and J dropped 2; count of bases not matched to a gene: 2. The chain has TRBV7-2 and TRBJ2-5; 10 bases are shared with TRBD2. The sequence derives from a man aged 55 to 69 with acute or convalescent COVID-19. The source material was peripheral blood. CDR3 DNA: TGTGCCAGCAGCCCAGCGGGGGGGCAAGAGACCCAGTACTTC. It specifies CASSPAGGQETQYF.